These T cell receptor beta chains were read from a single sample in a study of T-cell reconstitution after alpha-beta-depleted transplantation in children. TCRdb fed the PCR reads into MiXCR, producing one record per CDR3 protein. Of 450,000 to 550,000 distinct CDR3 sequences in the sample, roughly 11% were seen once. The specimen comprised PBMCs, mostly from graft donor cells, sampled 180 days after TCRalphabeta/CD19-depleted stem cell transplant. The receptors were gathered from a female patient aged 2 to 10 who had a stem cell transplant for aplastic anemia, so the T cells may come from the graft donor. The CDR3 runs from the conserved cysteine through the conserved F or W. D genes are given only for firm matches. Not every row has a clone size; where given, it reads once, few, many or a size class.

V gene: TRBV27; J gene: TRBJ2-7; clone size: few; D gene: TRBD2; CDR3 DNA: TGTGCCAGCAGTTTATTGCCGGGAGGCACCTACGAGCAGTACTTC; CDR3 protein: CASSLLPGGTYEQYF
V gene: TRBV7-9; J gene: TRBJ2-1; clone size: NA; D gene: NA; CDR3 DNA: TGTGCCAGCAGCGGGCAGGGGCACAATGAGCAGTTCTTC; CDR3 protein: CASSGQGHNEQFF
V gene: TRBV6-2/TRBV6-3; J gene: TRBJ2-1; clone size: NA; D gene: TRBD2; CDR3 DNA: TGTGCCAGCAGTTACCAGCGGGAGGACAATGAGCAGTTCTTC; CDR3 protein: CASSYQREDNEQFF
V gene: TRBV15; J gene: TRBJ2-6; clone size: NA; D gene: NA; CDR3 DNA: TGTGCCTCGGGGCAGGGGACCTCTGGGGCCAACGTCCTGACTTTC; CDR3 protein: CASGQGTSGANVLTF
V gene: TRBV27; J gene: TRBJ1-6; clone size: few; D gene: NA; CDR3 DNA: TGTGCCAGCAGGCGCAGGCGCTCCTATAATTCACCCCTCCACTTT; CDR3 protein: CASRRRRSYNSPLHF
V gene: TRBV20-1; J gene: TRBJ2-7; clone size: NA; D gene: NA; CDR3 DNA: TGCAGTGCACACTCGACAGGAGCATACGAGCAGTACTTC; CDR3 protein: CSAHSTGAYEQYF
V gene: TRBV28; J gene: TRBJ1-2; clone size: few; D gene: NA; CDR3 DNA: TGTGCCAGCAGCCCCCCGATGGGGGGCTACACCTTC; CDR3 protein: CASSPPMGGYTF
V gene: TRBV12-3/TRBV12-4; J gene: TRBJ1-5; clone size: few; D gene: NA; CDR3 DNA: TGTGCCAGCAGTGCCGGGGGGCAAAGCAATCAGCCCCAGCATTTT; CDR3 protein: CASSAGGQSNQPQHF
V gene: TRBV20-1; J gene: TRBJ2-1; clone size: NA; D gene: NA; CDR3 DNA: TGCAGGACCGGACAAGCCCGATACAATGAGCAGTTCTTC; CDR3 protein: CRTGQARYNEQFF
V gene: TRBV3-1; J gene: TRBJ2-2; clone size: few; D gene: TRBD1; CDR3 DNA: TGTGCCAGCAGCCAAGAGGACAGGGTGGACGGGGAGCTGTTTTTT; CDR3 protein: CASSQEDRVDGELFF
V gene: TRBV20-1; J gene: TRBJ2-5; clone size: NA; D gene: NA; CDR3 DNA: TGCAGTGCTAGAGGGGGCAAGGGGGAGACCCAGTACTTC; CDR3 protein: CSARGGKGETQYF
V gene: TRBV5-1; J gene: TRBJ2-3; clone size: few; D gene: TRBD1; CDR3 DNA: TGCGCCAGCAGCGAGGGACAGCTCACAGATACGCAGTATTTT; CDR3 protein: CASSEGQLTDTQYF
V gene: TRBV3-1; J gene: TRBJ1-1; clone size: many; D gene: NA; CDR3 DNA: TGTGCCAGCAGCCAAGGGCCGGTGGCGGGGGCGTTATGGACTGAAGCTTTCTTT; CDR3 protein: CASSQGPVAGALWTEAFF